The sequence of this TCR beta chain was determined in a study of technical replicates of blood from a few donors. This table comes from immunoSEQ multiplex PCR, and its TCRdb copy is limited to in-frame clones, with some not included. This sample carries about 85,000 clones, roughly 94% of them seen once, and the ten largest clones take 0.25%. The germline gives CDR1 SGHDN, CDR2 FVKESK. Trimming removed 2 bases at V and 4 bases at J, with 14 bases between. This CDR3 is built from 15 residues. Material for sequencing was T cells isolated from PBMCs. The rearrangement joins TRBV14 to TRBJ1-2, with a weak D call TRBD1 (6 bases). The TCR sequence derives from a human donor in good health. The CDR3 is CASSQTPGEIYGYTF. The CDR3 bases are TGTGCCAGCAGCCAAACACCAGGGGAGATCTATGGCTACACCTTC. Filled out from reference TRBV14 and TRBJ1-2, the complete variable domain reads EAGVTQFPSHSVIEKGQTVTLRCDPISGHDNLYWYRRVMGKEIKFLLHFVKESKQDESGMPNNRFLAERTGGTYSTLKVQPAELEDSGVYFCASSQTPGEIYGYTFGSGTRLTVV.